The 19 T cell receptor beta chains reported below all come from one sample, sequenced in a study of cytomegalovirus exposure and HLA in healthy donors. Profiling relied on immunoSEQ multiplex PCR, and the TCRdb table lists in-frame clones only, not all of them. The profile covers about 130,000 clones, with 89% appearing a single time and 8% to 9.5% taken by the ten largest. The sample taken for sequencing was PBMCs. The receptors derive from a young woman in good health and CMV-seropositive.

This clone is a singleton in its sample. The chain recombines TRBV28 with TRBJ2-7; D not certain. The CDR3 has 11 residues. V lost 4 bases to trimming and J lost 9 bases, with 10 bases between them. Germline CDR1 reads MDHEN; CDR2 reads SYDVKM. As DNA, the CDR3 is TGTGCCAGCAGTTCCCCCCCCCTGCAGTACTTC. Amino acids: CASSSPPLQYF.

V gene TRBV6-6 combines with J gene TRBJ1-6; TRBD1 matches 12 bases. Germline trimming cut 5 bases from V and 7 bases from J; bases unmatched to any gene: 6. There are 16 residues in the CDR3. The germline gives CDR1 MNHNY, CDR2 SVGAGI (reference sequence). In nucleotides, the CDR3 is TGTGCCAGCAGTGCCGGGACAGGGGGCGCGAATTCACCCCTCCACTTT. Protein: CASSAGTGGANSPLHF.

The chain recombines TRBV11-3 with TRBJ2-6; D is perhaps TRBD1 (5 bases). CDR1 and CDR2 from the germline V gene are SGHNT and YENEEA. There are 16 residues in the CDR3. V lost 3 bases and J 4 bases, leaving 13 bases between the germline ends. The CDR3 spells CASSFQGAGGANVLTF. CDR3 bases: TGTGCCAGCAGCTTCCAAGGGGCTGGCGGGGCCAACGTCCTGACTTTC.

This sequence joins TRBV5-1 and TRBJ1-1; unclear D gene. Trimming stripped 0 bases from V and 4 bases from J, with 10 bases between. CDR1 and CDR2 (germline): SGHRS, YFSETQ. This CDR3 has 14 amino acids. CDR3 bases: TGCGCCAGCAGCTTGGCCTCCACGGGCACTGAAGCTTTCTTT. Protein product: CASSLASTGTEAFF.

The DNA of the CDR3 is TGTGCCAGCCGACAGGACCAAGAGACCCAGTACTTC. It encodes CASRQDQETQYF. The genes are TRBV7-9 and TRBJ2-5; possibly TRBD1 for D (6 bases). Per the germline V gene, CDR1 is SEHNR and CDR2 is FQNEAQ (reference sequence). V lost 8 bases, J lost 0 bases, and 7 bases lay in between. This CDR3 contains 12 residues.

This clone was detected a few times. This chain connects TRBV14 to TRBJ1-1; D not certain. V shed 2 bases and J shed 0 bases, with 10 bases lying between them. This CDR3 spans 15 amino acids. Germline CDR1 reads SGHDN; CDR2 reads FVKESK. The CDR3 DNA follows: TGTGCCAGCAGCCAAAGGAGAGGGATGAACACTGAAGCTTTCTTT. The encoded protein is CASSQRRGMNTEAFF. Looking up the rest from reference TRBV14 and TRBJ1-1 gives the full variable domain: EAGVTQFPSHSVIEKGQTVTLRCDPISGHDNLYWYRRVMGKEIKFLLHFVKESKQDESGMPNNRFLAERTGGTYSTLKVQPAELEDSGVYFCASSQRRGMNTEAFFGQGTRLTVV.

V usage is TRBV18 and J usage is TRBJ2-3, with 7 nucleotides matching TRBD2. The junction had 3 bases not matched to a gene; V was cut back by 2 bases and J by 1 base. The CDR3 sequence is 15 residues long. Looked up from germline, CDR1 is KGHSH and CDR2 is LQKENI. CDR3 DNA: TGTGCCAGCTCACCAACGGCGGGGGGCACAGATACGCAGTATTTT. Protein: CASSPTAGGTDTQYF.

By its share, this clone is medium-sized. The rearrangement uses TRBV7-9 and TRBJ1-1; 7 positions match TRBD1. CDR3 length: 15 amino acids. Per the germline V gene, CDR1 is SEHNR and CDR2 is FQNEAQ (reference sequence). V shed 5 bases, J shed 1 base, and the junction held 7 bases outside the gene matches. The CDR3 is CASSDLGQSNTEAFF. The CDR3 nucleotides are TGTGCCAGCAGCGACCTGGGACAGTCGAACACTGAAGCTTTCTTT.

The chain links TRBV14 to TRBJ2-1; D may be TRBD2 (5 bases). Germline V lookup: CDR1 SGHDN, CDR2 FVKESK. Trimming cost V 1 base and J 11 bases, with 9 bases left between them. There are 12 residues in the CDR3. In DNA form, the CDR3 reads TGTGCCAGCAGCCAAGGGCGGGCAAAGCAGTTCTTC. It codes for CASSQGRAKQFF. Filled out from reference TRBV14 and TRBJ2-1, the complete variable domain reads EAGVTQFPSHSVIEKGQTVTLRCDPISGHDNLYWYRRVMGKEIKFLLHFVKESKQDESGMPNNRFLAERTGGTYSTLKVQPAELEDSGVYFCASSQGRAKQFFGPGTRLTVL.

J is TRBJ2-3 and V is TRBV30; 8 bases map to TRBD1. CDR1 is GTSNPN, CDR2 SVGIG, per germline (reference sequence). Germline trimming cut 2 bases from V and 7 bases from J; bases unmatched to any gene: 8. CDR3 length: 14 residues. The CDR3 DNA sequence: TGTGCCTGGAGTCCTCCTTGGGACAGGAATACGCAGTATTTT. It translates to CAWSPPWDRNTQYF.

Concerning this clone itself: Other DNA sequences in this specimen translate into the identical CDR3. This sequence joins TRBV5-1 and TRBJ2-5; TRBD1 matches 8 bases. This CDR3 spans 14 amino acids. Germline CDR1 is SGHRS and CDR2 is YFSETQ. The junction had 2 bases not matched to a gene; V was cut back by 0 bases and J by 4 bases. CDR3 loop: CASSLAGQGETQYF. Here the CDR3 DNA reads TGCGCCAGCAGCTTGGCCGGACAGGGAGAGACCCAGTACTTC.

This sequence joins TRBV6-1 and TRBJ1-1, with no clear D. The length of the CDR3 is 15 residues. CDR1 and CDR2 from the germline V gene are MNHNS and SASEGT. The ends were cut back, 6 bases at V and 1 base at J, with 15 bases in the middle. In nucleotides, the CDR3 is TGTGCCAGCAGGATTACGACGTCGGGGAACACTGAAGCTTTCTTT. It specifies CASRITTSGNTEAFF.

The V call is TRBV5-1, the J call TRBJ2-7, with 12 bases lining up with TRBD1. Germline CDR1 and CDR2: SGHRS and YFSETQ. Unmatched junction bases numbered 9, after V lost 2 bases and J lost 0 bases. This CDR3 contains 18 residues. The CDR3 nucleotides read TGCGCCAGCAGCTTCCGGGACAGGGGGCTGTCAAGCTCCTACGAGCAGTACTTC. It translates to CASSFRDRGLSSSYEQYF. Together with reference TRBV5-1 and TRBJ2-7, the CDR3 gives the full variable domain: KAGVTQTPRYLIKTRGQQVTLSCSPISGHRSVSWYQQTPGQGLQFLFEYFSETQRNKGNFPGRFSGRQFSNSRSEMNVSTLELGDSALYLCASSFRDRGLSSSYEQYFGPGTRLTVT.

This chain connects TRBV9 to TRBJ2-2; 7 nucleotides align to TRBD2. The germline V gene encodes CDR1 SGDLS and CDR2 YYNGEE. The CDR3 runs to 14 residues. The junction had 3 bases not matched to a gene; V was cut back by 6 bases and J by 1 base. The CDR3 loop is CASKRGENTGELFF. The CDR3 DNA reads TGTGCCAGCAAACGGGGGGAGAACACCGGGGAGCTGTTTTTT.

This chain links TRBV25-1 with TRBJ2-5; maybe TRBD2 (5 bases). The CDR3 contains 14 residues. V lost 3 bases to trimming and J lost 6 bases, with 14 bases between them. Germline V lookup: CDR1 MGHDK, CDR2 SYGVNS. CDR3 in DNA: TGTGCCAGCAGTGACCGATCCGGGGTAAAGACCCAGTACTTC. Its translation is CASSDRSGVKTQYF.

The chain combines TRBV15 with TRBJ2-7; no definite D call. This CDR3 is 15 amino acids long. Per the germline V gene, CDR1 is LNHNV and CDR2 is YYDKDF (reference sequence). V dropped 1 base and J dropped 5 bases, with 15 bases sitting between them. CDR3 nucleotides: TGTGCCACCAGCAGAGTCCCCCAGGCCCAAGACGAGCAGTACTTC. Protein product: CATSRVPQAQDEQYF.

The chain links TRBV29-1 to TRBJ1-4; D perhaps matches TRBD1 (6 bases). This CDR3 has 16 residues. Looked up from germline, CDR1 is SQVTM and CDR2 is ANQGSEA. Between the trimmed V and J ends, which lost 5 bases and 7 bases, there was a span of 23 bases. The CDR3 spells CSVPTGKKGPGEKLFF. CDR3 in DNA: TGCAGCGTTCCAACAGGGAAGAAGGGTCCTGGTGAAAAACTGTTTTTT.

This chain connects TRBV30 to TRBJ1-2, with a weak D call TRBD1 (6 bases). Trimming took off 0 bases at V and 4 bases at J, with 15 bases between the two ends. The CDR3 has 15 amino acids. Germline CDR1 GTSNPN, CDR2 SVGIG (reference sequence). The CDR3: CAWSVAGAWGYGYTF. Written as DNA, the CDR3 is TGTGCCTGGAGTGTGGCGGGGGCGTGGGGCTATGGCTACACCTTC.

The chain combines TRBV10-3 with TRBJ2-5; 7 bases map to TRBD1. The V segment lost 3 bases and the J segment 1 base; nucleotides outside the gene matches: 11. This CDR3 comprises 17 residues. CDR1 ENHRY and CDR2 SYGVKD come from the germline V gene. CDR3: CAISESRQGRTQETQYF. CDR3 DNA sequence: TGTGCCATCAGTGAAAGTCGACAGGGAAGGACCCAAGAGACCCAGTACTTC.